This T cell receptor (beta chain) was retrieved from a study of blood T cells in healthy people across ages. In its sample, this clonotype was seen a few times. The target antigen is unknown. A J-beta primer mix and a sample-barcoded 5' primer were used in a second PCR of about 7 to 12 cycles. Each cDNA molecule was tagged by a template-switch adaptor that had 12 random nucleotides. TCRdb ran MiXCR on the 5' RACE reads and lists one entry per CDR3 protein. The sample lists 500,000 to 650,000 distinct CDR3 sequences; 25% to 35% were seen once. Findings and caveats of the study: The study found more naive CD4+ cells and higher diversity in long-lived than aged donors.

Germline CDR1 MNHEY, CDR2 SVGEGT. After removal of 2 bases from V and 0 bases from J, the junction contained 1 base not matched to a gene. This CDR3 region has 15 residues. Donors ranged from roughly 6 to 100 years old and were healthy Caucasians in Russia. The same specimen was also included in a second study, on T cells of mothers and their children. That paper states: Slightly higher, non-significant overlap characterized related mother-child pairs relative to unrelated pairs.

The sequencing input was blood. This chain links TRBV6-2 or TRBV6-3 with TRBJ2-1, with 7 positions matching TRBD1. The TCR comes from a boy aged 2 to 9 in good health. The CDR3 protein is CASSYRDSSYNEQFF. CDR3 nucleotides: TGTGCCAGCAGTTACAGGGACAGCTCCTACAATGAGCAGTTCTTC.